The entry below describes one TCR beta chain. The data derive from a study of CD8 T cells in Susac syndrome. V was cut by 4 bases and J by 0 bases, with 16 bases left in between. Germline CDR1 DFQATT, CDR2 SNEGSKA (reference sequence). CDR3 length: 17 residues. Random hexamers were used to reverse transcribe an amount of about 0.5 to 1 ug RNA. One entry per CDR3 protein results from TCRdb running MiXCR on the immunoSEQ multiplex PCR reads. The sample has under 200,000 distinct CDR3 sequences, around 94% seen once. The J gene is TRBJ2-6, the V gene TRBV20-1; TRBD1 might be the D (6 bases). Sample: CD4+ T cells from PBMCs. The source is a human donor with Susac syndrome. The CDR3 spells CSATRRTDSSGANVLTF. The CDR3 bases are TGCAGTGCTACTAGACGGACGGACAGCTCTGGGGCCAACGTCCTGACTTTC.